These T cell receptor beta chains were read from a single sample in a study of response to subunit inactivated influenza vaccine. TCRdb analysed the RT-PCR reads with MiXCR anew, one entry per CDR3 protein. The table has hundreds of thousands of distinct CDR3 sequences, 12% seen once. The sequencing here drew on PBMCs from blood, taken on the day of vaccination. Receptor source: a man aged 50 to 60 who received an inactivated influenza vaccine. CDR3s include the opening cysteine and the closing phenylalanine or tryptophan. A D gene is named only where the DNA matches it firmly. The size field is filled for only some rows; it gives once, few, many or a size class.

v_gene: TRBV11-2; d_gene: -; j_gene: TRBJ2-2; abundance: -; CDR3aa: CASSTPRNGELFF; CDR3nt: TGTGCCAGCAGCACCCCCCGGAACGGGGAGCTGTTTTTT
v_gene: TRBV7-9; d_gene: -; j_gene: TRBJ1-5; abundance: many; CDR3aa: CASSLGSSGNQPQHF; CDR3nt: TGTGCCAGCAGCCTTGGATCTAGCGGGAATCAGCCCCAGCATTTT
v_gene: TRBV11-1; d_gene: TRBD2; j_gene: TRBJ2-3; abundance: few; CDR3aa: CASSSYIPILAGGTDTQYF; CDR3nt: TGTGCCAGCAGCTCCTACATACCCATACTAGCGGGAGGTACAGATACGCAGTATTTT
v_gene: TRBV6-2/TRBV6-3; d_gene: TRBD2; j_gene: TRBJ2-1; abundance: -; CDR3aa: CASSYSRMAGLAGGDEQFF; CDR3nt: TGTGCCAGCAGTTACTCGAGAATGGCGGGACTAGCGGGAGGGGATGAGCAGTTCTTC
v_gene: TRBV11-2; d_gene: TRBD2; j_gene: TRBJ2-3; abundance: -; CDR3aa: CASSPGVAGIPDTQYF; CDR3nt: TGTGCCAGCAGCCCAGGGGTAGCGGGGATACCAGATACGCAGTATTTT
v_gene: TRBV13; d_gene: TRBD1; j_gene: TRBJ2-2; abundance: -; CDR3aa: CASSVETGVNTGELFF; CDR3nt: TGTGCCAGCAGCGTCGAGACAGGGGTCAACACCGGGGAGCTGTTTTTT
v_gene: TRBV12-3/TRBV12-4; d_gene: -; j_gene: TRBJ1-4; abundance: few; CDR3aa: CASTRRMGPLFF; CDR3nt: TGTGCCAGCACTCGCCGCATGGGTCCGCTGTTTTTT
v_gene: TRBV6-2/TRBV6-3; d_gene: -; j_gene: TRBJ2-7; abundance: many; CDR3aa: CASSTPGGYEQYF; CDR3nt: TGTGCCAGCAGTACCCCCGGGGGCTACGAGCAGTACTTC
v_gene: TRBV28; d_gene: -; j_gene: TRBJ2-2; abundance: many; CDR3aa: CASSLFGTYTGELFF; CDR3nt: TGTGCCAGCAGTTTATTTGGGACTTACACCGGGGAGCTGTTTTTT
v_gene: TRBV10-3; d_gene: -; j_gene: TRBJ1-6; abundance: -; CDR3aa: CAISESRGDDSPLHF; CDR3nt: TGTGCCATCAGTGAGTCTCGTGGGGATGATTCACCCCTCCACTTT
v_gene: TRBV12-3/TRBV12-4; d_gene: -; j_gene: TRBJ2-2; abundance: few; CDR3aa: CASRALGFREDTGELFF; CDR3nt: TGTGCCAGCAGAGCTTTAGGGTTTAGGGAGGACACCGGGGAGCTGTTTTTT
v_gene: TRBV28; d_gene: -; j_gene: TRBJ2-5; abundance: few; CDR3aa: CASTLSGFQETQYF; CDR3nt: TGTGCCAGCACCCTTTCGGGCTTCCAAGAGACCCAGTACTTC
v_gene: TRBV5-5; d_gene: -; j_gene: TRBJ2-5; abundance: -; CDR3aa: CASSAVITGQETQYF; CDR3nt: TGTGCCAGCAGCGCAGTGATCACAGGGCAAGAGACCCAGTACTTC
v_gene: TRBV10-3; d_gene: TRBD2; j_gene: TRBJ2-1; abundance: few; CDR3aa: CAISAVGLAGANEQFF; CDR3nt: TGTGCCATCAGTGCTGTGGGACTAGCGGGGGCCAATGAGCAGTTCTTC
v_gene: TRBV13; d_gene: TRBD2; j_gene: TRBJ2-3; abundance: -; CDR3aa: CASSSLLAGHTDTQYF; CDR3nt: TGTGCCAGCAGCTCGCTACTAGCGGGGCACACAGATACGCAGTATTTT
v_gene: TRBV12-3/TRBV12-4; d_gene: TRBD2; j_gene: TRBJ2-7; abundance: many; CDR3aa: CASRPGTSGSHEQYF; CDR3nt: TGTGCCAGCAGGCCCGGGACTAGCGGGAGTCACGAGCAGTACTTC
v_gene: TRBV4-1; d_gene: -; j_gene: TRBJ1-2; abundance: many; CDR3aa: CASSQEAQNYGYTF; CDR3nt: TGCGCCAGCAGCCAAGAAGCCCAGAACTATGGCTACACCTTC
v_gene: TRBV5-1; d_gene: TRBD1; j_gene: TRBJ2-5; abundance: many; CDR3aa: CASSARTGASQETQYF; CDR3nt: TGCGCCAGCAGCGCCCGGACAGGGGCGAGCCAAGAGACCCAGTACTTC
v_gene: TRBV10-3; d_gene: TRBD1; j_gene: TRBJ2-7; abundance: few; CDR3aa: CAIRGQGDSYEQYF; CDR3nt: TGTGCCATCAGGGGACAGGGGGACTCCTACGAGCAGTACTTC
v_gene: TRBV5-1; d_gene: -; j_gene: TRBJ1-2; abundance: few; CDR3aa: CASRSTVNYGYTF; CDR3nt: TGCGCCAGCAGGTCGACAGTTAACTATGGCTACACCTTC
v_gene: TRBV3-1; d_gene: TRBD1; j_gene: TRBJ2-7; abundance: few; CDR3aa: CASTPGLGQGAGEQYF; CDR3nt: TGTGCCAGCACCCCCGGCCTCGGACAGGGGGCAGGAGAGCAGTACTTC
v_gene: TRBV11-2; d_gene: TRBD1; j_gene: TRBJ2-7; abundance: many; CDR3aa: CASSQTGPRGEQYF; CDR3nt: TGTGCCAGCAGCCAGACAGGGCCCCGGGGCGAGCAGTACTTC
v_gene: TRBV5-1; d_gene: -; j_gene: TRBJ1-2; abundance: -; CDR3aa: CASSLETAFNYGYTF; CDR3nt: TGCGCCAGCAGCTTGGAAACAGCCTTTAACTATGGCTACACCTTC
v_gene: TRBV12-3/TRBV12-4; d_gene: -; j_gene: TRBJ1-2; abundance: few; CDR3aa: CASSKTRGYTF; CDR3nt: TGTGCCAGCAGCAAGACCCGGGGCTACACCTTC